This passage covers 8 T cell receptor beta chains from one sample sequenced in a study of blood T cells in healthy people across ages (dated by TCRdb to 2013 to 2016). The library was produced with 5' RACE. TCRdb records Illumina HiSeq 2500 as the sequencer. The second PCR ran for roughly 7 to 11 cycles and used a J-beta primer mix along with a sample-barcoded 5' primer. TCRdb reprocessed the public reads (quality trimming at Q25 with fastp, clone calling with MiXCR) and kept in-frame beta chains. For every CDR3 protein sequence, its rows merge into one entry that carries the most common genes and DNA. Within this sample are about 1 million distinct CDR3 sequences, with around 27% of them counted one time only. In total, the top ten clones hold around 0.75% of the sample. This same sample was also taken into another study, of T cells of mothers and their children.

Material for sequencing was blood. The receptors shown here come from a girl aged 2 to 9 in good health.

This clonotype has only a few counts. V gene TRBV5-1 combines with J gene TRBJ2-3, with TRBD2 as a possible D gene (5 bases). Germline CDR1 is SGHRS and CDR2 is YFSETQ. Trimming took 3 bases from V and 2 from J, leaving 10 bases between them. CDR3 size: 14 residues. The DNA for the CDR3 is TGCGCCAGCAGCTCCCGGGATCACACAGATACGCAGTATTTT. This codes for CASSSRDHTDTQYF.

The J gene is TRBJ1-1, the V gene TRBV7-2, with unresolved D. Germline-derived CDR1 and CDR2 are SGHTA and FQGNSA. The CDR3 is 14 amino acids. V was clipped by 5 bases and J by 4 bases, with 14 bases between them. CDR3 in DNA: TGTGCCAGCAGCCCTCTAGCTTTGGGCACTGAAGCTTTCTTT. Translated: CASSPLALGTEAFF.

J is TRBJ2-5 and V is TRBV20-1; no definite D call. The DNA matches TRBJ2-7 better at its end, which makes the J call doubtful. CDR3 length: 14 amino acids. Germline CDR1 reads DFQATT; CDR2 reads SNEGSKA (reference sequence). The CDR3 bases are TGCAGTGCTAGGAGCCAGAGAGAGTCCTACGAGCAGTACTTC. It encodes CSARSQRESYEQYF.

The chain uses TRBV2 and TRBJ2-6, with D possibly matching TRBD2 (5 bases). CDR1 and CDR2 from the germline V gene are SNHLY and FYNNEI. The CDR3 runs to 16 residues. V lost 4 bases, J lost 1 base, and 11 bases lay in between. CDR3 nucleotides: TGTGCCAGCAGTGTGAGGGCGATTTCTGGGGCCAACGTCCTGACTTTC. It specifies CASSVRAISGANVLTF.

The CDR3 region has the DNA TGTGCCAGCAGACCCCACCAGGGGAGTGAAAAACTGTTTTTT. Translation gives CASRPHQGSEKLFF. The chain uses TRBV12-3 or TRBV12-4 and TRBJ1-4; TRBD1 is a possible D gene (6 bases). CDR3 size: 14 residues. Trimming pared 6 bases from V and 7 bases from J, leaving 15 bases between.

The genes are TRBV12-3 or TRBV12-4 and TRBJ1-4; the match to TRBD1 covers 9 bases. The CDR3 length is 13 residues. With 6 bases clipped from V and 7 bases from J, the junction kept 3 bases outside the gene matches. The CDR3 reads CASRGDRAEKLFF. In DNA form, the CDR3 reads TGTGCCAGCAGGGGGGACAGGGCTGAAAAACTGTTTTTT.

The J gene is TRBJ2-7, the V gene TRBV20-1; 11 bases align to TRBD2. Germline assignment: CDR1 DFQATT and CDR2 SNEGSKA (reference sequence). V was clipped by 5 bases and J by 2 bases; unmatched bases: 5. This CDR3 comprises 14 residues. In DNA form, the CDR3 reads TGCAGTGCTTTCTCGACTAGCGGGGCCTACGAGCAGTACTTC. This encodes CSAFSTSGAYEQYF.

A remark on this clonotype: One end of the junction varies from germline; a read error may be responsible. This sequence joins TRBV7-9 and TRBJ2-3; 9 nucleotides line up with TRBD1. The CDR3 sequence is 17 residues long. CDR1 is SEHNR and CDR2 is FQNEAQ in the germline V gene (reference sequence). As DNA, the CDR3 is TGTGCCAGCAGCTTATGGACCGGGACAGGGAGCACGGATACGCAGTATTTT. Translation: CASSLWTGTGSTDTQYF.